This T cell receptor (beta chain) was identified during a study of T cells expressing NK-cell markers. About the research overall: It was from sorted CD3+CD56+NKG2C+, CD3+CD56+NKG2C- and CD3+CD56-NKG2C+ T cells that TCR beta repertoires came. Sequenced donors, eight in total, included seven who were HCMV-seropositive and one who was seronegative.

TCRdb reanalyzed the 5' RACE reads, giving one entry per CDR3 protein sequence and no DNA. The record lists about 260,000 distinct CDR3 sequences, of which the ten most abundant hold around 3.9%. Study-level findings and limits: It is unclear if expanded NKG2C-expressing clones target HCMV antigens. In six donors, dominant NKG2C+ clonotypes were about 1.0-7.5% of CD8+ T cells.

Notes on this clonotype: Its antigen is currently unknown.

This receptor was obtained from a woman between 18 and 70 years old in good health. The sequencing input was blood T cells: a sorted CD56 or NKG2C T cell subset, CD4+ or CD8+ T cells, or bulk PBMC T cells (not recorded which).

CDR3: CASSQEAKSTDTQYF. The J gene is TRBJ2-3, the V gene TRBV4-3. The CDR3 runs 15 residues. Germline values: CDR1 LGHNA, CDR2 YSLEER.